One sample yielded the 8 T cell receptor beta chains listed below, sequenced in a study of CD4 T cells in relation to SARS-CoV-2 and coronaviruses. The unexposed donors gave CD4+ T cells in about 2010-2019, prior to COVID-19. Isolation of CD4+ T cells took place after less than twelve days in culture. No antigen is known for these receptors. Assay used: immunoSEQ multiplex PCR; TCRdb lists only in-frame clones, some missing. The profile shows fewer than 20,000 clones, about 77% of them singletons. Sequenced sample: CD4+ T cells from PBMCs, cultured in vitro. The receptors here all came from a human donor in good health.

The CDR3: CASSQGTAYNEQFF. CDR3 nucleotide sequence: TGCGCCAGCAGCCAGGGGACAGCCTACAATGAGCAGTTCTTC. This chain uses TRBV5-1 with TRBJ2-1, with TRBD1 matching 7 bases. In germline, CDR1 is SGHRS, CDR2 YFSETQ. V trimming: 4 bases; J trimming: 2 bases; junction bases outside the gene matches: 3. The CDR3 contains 14 residues.

The chain joins TRBV5-5 to TRBJ1-2, with TRBD1 matching over 9 bases. The CDR3 length is 15 residues. V shed 0 bases and J 4 bases; nucleotides not matched to a gene: 4. Germline loops: CDR1 SGHKS, CDR2 YYEKEE (reference sequence). The CDR3 loop reads CASSLVTGGFYGYTF. The CDR3 region has the DNA TGTGCCAGCAGCTTGGTTACAGGGGGCTTCTATGGCTACACCTTC.

The V and J genes are TRBV18 and TRBJ1-2; D call uncertain. Between the trimmed V and J ends, which lost 6 bases and 5 bases, there was a span of 22 bases. The V gene's germline CDR1 is KGHSH and CDR2 LQKENI. The CDR3 sequence is 16 residues long. The DNA of the CDR3 is TGTGCCAGCTCGCCTACATCCGGCGACGGATCTTATGGCTACACCTTC. Its translation: CASSPTSGDGSYGYTF. Full variable domain (outside the CDR3, taken from reference TRBV18 and TRBJ1-2): NAGVMQNPRHLVRRRGQEARLRCSPMKGHSHVYWYRQLPEEGLKFMVYLQKENIIDESGMPKERFSAEFPKEGPSILRIQQVVRGDSAAYFCASSPTSGDGSYGYTFGSGTRLTVV.

The J gene is TRBJ2-7, the V gene TRBV6-2 or TRBV6-3; 11 bases are a match to TRBD2. There are 15 residues in the CDR3. The germline V gene encodes CDR1 MNHEY and CDR2 SVGEGT. Trimming cost V 0 bases and J 5 bases; bases outside gene matches: 3. CDR3 DNA: TGTGCCAGCAGTTACTCCCTAGCGGGAGGAAACGAGCAGTACTTC. Translated, it gives CASSYSLAGGNEQYF.

V usage is TRBV7-9 and J usage is TRBJ1-2; D not certain. Germline V gene sequence: CDR1 SEHNR, CDR2 FQNEAQ (reference sequence). V gave up 5 bases and J gave up 3 bases, with 16 bases separating them. CDR3 length: 15 amino acids. DNA for the CDR3: TGTGCCAGCAGCCTTAGCGGGGTGGGAGACTATGGCTACACCTTC. Protein sequence: CASSLSGVGDYGYTF.

This clone was counted between two and nine times. The V and J genes are TRBV18 and TRBJ1-1; D might be TRBD1 (5 bases). This CDR3 comprises 13 residues. Between the trimmed V and J ends, which lost 8 bases and 5 bases, there was a span of 15 bases. Germline CDR1 is KGHSH and CDR2 is LQKENI. The CDR3 nucleotides are TGTGCCAGCGGGGGGTGGATGGAGACTGAAGCTTTCTTT. Protein: CASGGWMETEAFF.

The chain uses TRBV5-4 and TRBJ1-2, with a tentative D call TRBD1 (6 bases). There are 15 residues in the CDR3. CDR1 and CDR2 from the germline V gene are SGHNT and YYREEE (reference sequence). V lost 2 bases to trimming and J lost 5 bases, with 16 bases between them. The CDR3 loop reads CASSFRGGALYGYTF. CDR3 in DNA: TGTGCCAGCAGCTTTCGGGGGGGCGCGTTGTATGGCTACACCTTC.

The chain is built from TRBV5-4 and TRBJ2-3; 7 positions agree with TRBD2. The trim removed 4 bases at V and 1 base at J, leaving 6 bases unmatched. Germline values: CDR1 SGHNT, CDR2 YYREEE (reference sequence). This CDR3 is 15 amino acids long. Here the CDR3 DNA reads TGTGCCAGCAGCCCAGCTAGCGGAGGCACAGATACGCAGTATTTT. Its translation: CASSPASGGTDTQYF.